This T cell receptor (beta chain) originates from a study of OX40 agonist ivuxolimab in advanced cancers. Whole-study context: Intravenous ivuxolimab was administered to patients every 2 weeks at 0.01 to 10 mg/kg.

Germline CDR1 and CDR2: SNHLY and FYNNEI. The V gene lost 8 bases and the J gene lost 3 bases, with 16 bases spanning the gap. CDR3 size: 14 residues. Data came from immunoSEQ multiplex PCR; TCRdb stores just in-frame clones and leaves some out. The data show 80,000 or so clones, around 81% seen once. Source: CD4+ or CD8+ T cells sorted from blood, taken in a trial of the OX40 agonist ivuxolimab. V gene TRBV2 combines with J gene TRBJ2-5; a possible D gene is TRBD2 (5 bases). The sequence derives from an adult with an advanced solid tumor such as melanoma, head and neck, liver or kidney cancer. The CDR3 here is CASLLYGEKETQYF. The CDR3 bases are TGTGCCAGCCTCCTCTACGGGGAGAAAGAGACCCAGTACTTC.